Given below is one TCR beta chain in context. Its antigen is still unknown. These data belong to a study of identical twins. Study observations and caveats: Fewer insertions characterized abundant cord blood beta clonotypes, whereas memory repertoires showed none.

V was cut by 0 bases and J by 0 bases, with 10 bases left in between. Germline CDR1 and CDR2: DFQATT and SNEGSKA (reference sequence). The CDR3 runs to 15 residues. TCRdb analysed the 5' RACE reads with MiXCR anew, one entry per CDR3 protein. The repertoire holds roughly 1.6 million distinct CDR3 sequences, under 35% seen once, with around 0.3% in the top ten. This TCR came from a newborn girl in good health. The source material was cord blood. The chain has TRBV20-1 and TRBJ2-3; D ambiguous. The CDR3 protein is CSARDHTASTDTQYF. In nucleotides, the CDR3 is TGCAGTGCTAGAGATCACACAGCTAGCACAGATACGCAGTATTTT.